This TCR beta chain was found in a study of CD4 and CD8 cells across lung adenocarcinoma regions. Germline V lookup: CDR1 MNHNS, CDR2 SASEGT. This CDR3 spans 15 amino acids. V lost 1 base and J lost 5, with 13 bases in between. TCRdb analysed the PCR reads with MiXCR anew, one entry per CDR3 protein. The sample consists of under 10,000 distinct CDR3 sequences, about 50% of them appearing once. The sequenced material came from CD8+ T cells from the center of a lung tumor. The J gene is TRBJ2-3, the V gene TRBV6-1, with a weak D call TRBD2 (6 bases). This receptor was taken from a male donor with lung adenocarcinoma. The CD4 and CD8 labels of this study may be unreliable. In nucleotides, the CDR3 is TGTGCCAGCAGTGAAGGGGGCGGGGAGCAAGATACGCAGTATTTT. This codes for CASSEGGGEQDTQYF.